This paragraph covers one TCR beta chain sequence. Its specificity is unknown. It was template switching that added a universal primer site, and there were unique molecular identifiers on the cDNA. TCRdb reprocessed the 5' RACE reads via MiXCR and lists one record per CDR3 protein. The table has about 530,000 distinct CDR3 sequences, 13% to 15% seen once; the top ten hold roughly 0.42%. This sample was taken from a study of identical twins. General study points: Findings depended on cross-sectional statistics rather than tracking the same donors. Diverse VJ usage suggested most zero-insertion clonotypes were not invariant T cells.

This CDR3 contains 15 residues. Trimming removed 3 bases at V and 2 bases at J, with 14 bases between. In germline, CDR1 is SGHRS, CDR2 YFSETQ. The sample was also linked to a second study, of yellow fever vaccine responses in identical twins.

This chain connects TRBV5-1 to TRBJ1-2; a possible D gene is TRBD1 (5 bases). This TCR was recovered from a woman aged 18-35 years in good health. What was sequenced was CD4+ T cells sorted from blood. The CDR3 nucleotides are TGCGCCAGCAGCTCCCGGGGCGACCCCAACTATGGCTACACCTTC. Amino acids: CASSSRGDPNYGYTF.